This is a list of T cell receptor beta chains from one sample in a study of identical twins. TCRdb independently ran MiXCR on the 5' RACE reads; one entry per CDR3 protein. The sample yields some 590,000 distinct CDR3 sequences, 7.5% to 10% seen once. These data also formed part of another study, on yellow fever vaccine responses in identical twins.

Source material: PBMCs. These TCRs come from a woman in her late teens or twenties in good health. The CDR3 runs from the conserved cysteine through the conserved F or W. A D gene is named only where the DNA matches it firmly. Some rows have no size entry. The others give once, few or many, or a class for an expanded clone.

v_gene,abundance,j_gene,d_gene,CDR3nt,CDR3aa
TRBV7-9,.,TRBJ2-5,.,TGTGCCAGCAGCTCGGGGCCCCCTTACCAAGAGACCCAGTACTTC,CASSSGPPYQETQYF
TRBV5-1,many,TRBJ2-2,TRBD1,TGCGCCAGCAGCATGGGACAGGGGGCGACACTCACCGGGGAGCTGTTTTTT,CASSMGQGATLTGELFF
TRBV4-3,.,TRBJ2-1,.,TGCGCCAGCAGCCAAGATCCTAAGCGGGCCTACAATGAGCAGTTCTTC,CASSQDPKRAYNEQFF
TRBV12-3/TRBV12-4,many,TRBJ2-4,.,TGTGCCAGCAGTTTGTATGGGCAGGGAGACATTCAGTACTTC,CASSLYGQGDIQYF
TRBV27,many,TRBJ1-1,.,TGTGCCAGCAGTCCCCCGGGGGTGAACACTGAAGCTTTCTTT,CASSPPGVNTEAFF
TRBV6-1,few,TRBJ1-1,.,TGTGCCAGCAGAGCCAATACGGGACTATGGGGCACTGAAGCTTTCTTT,CASRANTGLWGTEAFF
TRBV7-3,.,TRBJ2-7,TRBD2,TGTGCCAGCAGCCCCGGGGGAGGGCTTGGGTACGAGCAGTACTTC,CASSPGGGLGYEQYF
TRBV20-1,many,TRBJ2-2,.,TGCAGTGCGAGACAGCCGGAGGCGGTCACCGGGGAGCTGTTTTTT,CSARQPEAVTGELFF
TRBV27,.,TRBJ2-7,.,TGTGCCAGCAGTTTAAGGTCGGGATACGAGCAGTACTTC,CASSLRSGYEQYF
TRBV27,.,TRBJ2-1,TRBD2,TGTGCCAGCAGTGTTAGCGGGGTATACAATGAGCAGTTCTTC,CASSVSGVYNEQFF
TRBV2,many,TRBJ2-1,TRBD2,TGTGCCAGCAGACTACTAGCGGGCGCATTAAACAATGAGCAGTTCTTC,CASRLLAGALNNEQFF
TRBV20-1,.,TRBJ2-1,.,TGCAGTGCTTCGGCCGAATTACATTATGAGCAGTTCTTC,CSASAELHYEQFF
TRBV15,.,TRBJ1-5,TRBD1,TGTGCCACCAGCAGAGACAGGGGGCTAGAGCAGCCCCAGCATTTT,CATSRDRGLEQPQHF
TRBV4-3,many,TRBJ2-1,.,TGCGCCAGCAGCCATGCCGGGATTTACAATGAGCAGTTCTTC,CASSHAGIYNEQFF
TRBV20-1,.,TRBJ2-7,TRBD2,TGCAGTGCTAGGTCCGGGACTAGCGTCCACGAGCAGTACTTC,CSARSGTSVHEQYF
TRBV6-2/TRBV6-3,many,TRBJ2-1,TRBD2,TGTGCCAGCAGTCGTCGGGAGGATTCCGAGCAGTTCTTC,CASSRREDSEQFF
TRBV5-1,many,TRBJ2-3,TRBD2,TGCGCCAGCAGCCCGTGGACTAGCGGGAGCACAGATACGCAGTATTTT,CASSPWTSGSTDTQYF
TRBV20-1,few,TRBJ2-1,TRBD1,TGCAGTGCCCCCGACTCCGGGACAGGGGGCCACAATGAGCAGTTCTTC,CSAPDSGTGGHNEQFF
TRBV28,many,TRBJ2-5,TRBD1,TGTGCCAGCAGAGGACAGGGCTGGGGCCAGTACTTC,CASRGQGWGQYF
TRBV6-6,.,TRBJ2-3,.,TGTGCCAGCTTTGACTCAGGAGATACGCAGTATTTT,CASFDSGDTQYF
TRBV24-1,many,TRBJ2-1,.,TGTGCCACCAGTGATTTGCTACCGTCGAGCTCCTACAATGAGCAGTTCTTC,CATSDLLPSSSYNEQFF
TRBV24-1,many,TRBJ2-7,.,TGTGCCACCAGTGATGGGACGGAGAGCTCCTACGAGCAGTACTTC,CATSDGTESSYEQYF
TRBV28,.,TRBJ1-2,.,TGTGCCAGCAGTTTCTCGGGAACTAACTATGGCTACACCTTC,CASSFSGTNYGYTF
TRBV9,many,TRBJ1-6,.,TGTGCCAGCAGCGTAAAAGGGTCTGATTCACCCCTCCACTTT,CASSVKGSDSPLHF
TRBV15,many,TRBJ2-3,TRBD2,TGTGCCACCAGCAGAGATATTAGCGGGGGGGCAGATACGCAGTATTTT,CATSRDISGGADTQYF
TRBV20-1,few,TRBJ2-1,TRBD2,TGCAGTGCCAATTGGGAGGGCAATGAGCAGTTCTTC,CSANWEGNEQFF
TRBV10-3,.,TRBJ1-2,.,TGTGCCATCAGTGAGTTAGGGAGCCATCCTAACTATGGCTACACCTTC,CAISELGSHPNYGYTF
TRBV7-2,.,TRBJ1-6,TRBD1,TGTGCCAGCAGGAGGGACAGGGGGTTTACACCCCTCCACTTT,CASRRDRGFTPLHF
TRBV2,.,TRBJ2-3,TRBD1,TGTGCCAGCAGTGCTGGGACAGGTCCAGATACGCAGTATTTT,CASSAGTGPDTQYF